Following are 17 T cell receptor beta chains from one sample sequenced in a study of blood T cells in healthy people across ages. Combining a sample-barcoded 5' primer with a J-beta primer mix, a second PCR ran for roughly 7 to 12 cycles. TCRdb analysed the 5' RACE reads with MiXCR anew, one entry per CDR3 protein. The sample yields 1.5 million to 1.9 million distinct CDR3 sequences, approximately 43% seen once. Sequenced: blood. These receptors originate from a woman between 18 and 30 years old in good health.

The genes are TRBV4-3 and TRBJ1-2; 11 nucleotides agree with TRBD1. CDR1 is LGHNA and CDR2 is YSLEER in the germline V gene. The CDR3 extends over 15 amino acids. Trimming cost V 3 bases and J 6 bases; bases outside gene matches: 6. This CDR3 is CASSQSGTGGHGYTF. The CDR3 region has the DNA TGCGCCAGCAGCCAGTCCGGGACAGGGGGTCATGGCTACACCTTC.

V and J are TRBV12-3 or TRBV12-4 and TRBJ2-1; D is unresolved. The J call may be mistaken, given a closer DNA end match to TRBJ2-7. The length of the CDR3 is 16 residues. CDR3 residues: CASNLGGPSSYNEQYF. DNA for the CDR3: TGTGCCAGCAACTTGGGTGGACCGAGCTCCTACAATGAGCAGTACTTC.

This clonotype was detected a few times. The V gene is TRBV28, the J gene TRBJ2-1; D call uncertain. Germline V gene sequence: CDR1 MDHEN, CDR2 SYDVKM. Trimming stripped 5 bases from V and 4 bases from J, with 9 bases between. This CDR3 is built from 13 residues. CDR3 bases: TGTGCCAGCAGTGCTCTCGGTTACAATGAGCAGTTCTTC. This sequence encodes CASSALGYNEQFF.

This sequence joins TRBV7-2 and TRBJ2-1; a weak D match, TRBD2 (6 bases). The germline gives CDR1 SGHTA, CDR2 FQGNSA. V was trimmed by 4 bases and J by 8 bases, leaving 18 bases between them. The CDR3 has 15 residues. CDR3 protein: CASSSKAGLGDEQFF. In nucleotides, the CDR3 is TGTGCCAGCAGCTCAAAAGCGGGTTTGGGCGATGAGCAGTTCTTC.

The chain has TRBV5-1 and TRBJ2-3; 9 bases line up with TRBD2. Trimming cost V 4 bases and J 2 bases; bases outside gene matches: 17. The germline gives CDR1 SGHRS, CDR2 YFSETQ. The CDR3 covers 19 residues. CDR3 amino acids: CASSPNEPSGATHTDTQYF. DNA for the CDR3: TGCGCCAGCAGCCCGAATGAGCCTAGCGGGGCGACACACACAGATACGCAGTATTTT.

The chain has TRBV6-5 and TRBJ1-6; a weak D match, TRBD1 (6 bases). Germline V gene sequence: CDR1 MNHEY, CDR2 SVGAGI. V shed 9 bases and J shed 9 bases, with 21 bases lying between them. The CDR3 loop spans 15 amino acids. CDR3 in DNA: TGTGCCAGTACCACAGGGACGATGTTAAGTTCACCCCTCCACTTT. Amino acids: CASTTGTMLSSPLHF.

This clonotype appeared a few times. This rearrangement joins TRBV27 to TRBJ2-5; D gene unclear. This CDR3 spans 14 amino acids. Germline-derived CDR1 and CDR2 are MNHEY and SMNVEV (reference sequence). Trimming took off 5 bases at V and 0 bases at J, with 10 bases between the two ends. The CDR3 reads CASSSYGYQETQYF. DNA of the CDR3: TGTGCCAGCAGTAGTTACGGGTACCAAGAGACCCAGTACTTC.

A note on this clonotype: A read error may produce the germline difference seen at one junction end. V gene TRBV6-2 or TRBV6-3 combines with J gene TRBJ2-4; D gene uncertain. Matching the DNA end better, TRBJ2-7 makes the J call doubtful. The germline V gene has CDR1 MNHEY and CDR2 SVGEGT. This CDR3 region has 14 residues. The CDR3 loop reads CVSSPRQLSHEQYF. The CDR3 DNA reads as TGTGTCAGCAGTCCTCGGCAGTTGTCCCACGAGCAGTACTTC.

This clonotype is a singleton in its sample. V is TRBV27 and J is TRBJ1-6; D may be TRBD1 (6 bases). V was trimmed by 6 bases and J by 7 bases, leaving 25 bases between them. This CDR3 comprises 18 residues. In germline, CDR1 is MNHEY, CDR2 SMNVEV (reference sequence). CDR3 amino acids: CASSRTLPNRDRNSPLHF. CDR3 in DNA: TGTGCCAGCAGCCGCACACTACCAAACAGGGACCGCAATTCACCCCTCCACTTT.

The chain combines TRBV10-1 with TRBJ2-5, with D possibly being TRBD1 (6 bases). This CDR3 has 14 amino acids. The V gene's germline CDR1 is WNHNN and CDR2 SYGVQD (reference sequence). V shed 6 bases and J shed 5 bases, with 16 bases lying between them. Here the CDR3 DNA reads TGCGCCAGCAGCGAACGACCTAGGGGGGAGACCCAGTACTTC. Translation: CASSERPRGETQYF.

The chain joins TRBV7-9 to TRBJ1-2; D is undetermined. There are 14 residues in the CDR3. Germline CDR1 is SEHNR and CDR2 is FQNEAQ (reference sequence). The V and J ends lost 0 bases and 6 bases respectively, with 11 bases between them. The CDR3 bases are TGTGCCAGCAGCTTAGCGTCACTCTCAGATGGCTACACCTTC. Protein product: CASSLASLSDGYTF.

In this sample, this clonotype turned up a few times. The CDR3 DNA sequence: TGTGCCAGCAGTGAAGGACGGTTCCAACCCACAGATACGCAGTATTTT. It translates to CASSEGRFQPTDTQYF. The rearrangement uses TRBV2 and TRBJ2-3; D gene unclear. There are 16 residues in the CDR3. V lost 1 base, J lost 2 bases, and 13 bases lay in between. CDR1 is SNHLY and CDR2 is FYNNEI in the germline V gene.

The CDR3 spells CASSSAVYYGYTF. CDR3 DNA: TGCGCCAGCAGCTCCGCGGTCTACTATGGCTACACCTTC. This chain connects TRBV4-1 to TRBJ1-2; D is unclear. The CDR3 runs 13 residues. Germline lookup yields CDR1 MGHRA and CDR2 YSYEKL. Between the trimmed V and J ends, which lost 5 bases and 3 bases, there was a span of 10 bases.

With regard to this clonotype: The junction does not match germline at one end; this may be a read error. This sequence joins TRBV6-5 and TRBJ2-1; D is unresolved. The CDR3 totals 14 residues. CDR1 is MNHEY and CDR2 is SVGAGI in the germline V gene. CDR3 bases: TGTACCAGCAGAGTCCAGGACGGGTACAATGAGCAGTTCTTC. It yields the protein CTSRVQDGYNEQFF.

The chain carries TRBV4-2 and TRBJ1-5; no clear D. Trimming removed 3 bases at V and 2 bases at J, with 14 bases between. Germline V gives CDR1 LGHNA, CDR2 YNFKEQ. The CDR3 is 16 amino acids. The CDR3: CASSQGRELGNQPQHF. CDR3 nucleotide sequence: TGTGCCAGCAGCCAGGGGAGGGAATTGGGCAATCAGCCCCAGCATTTT.

As to this clonotype: Germline is not matched at one junction end, which may reflect a read error. The chain carries TRBV3-1 and TRBJ1-5, with D unresolved. Per the germline V gene, CDR1 is LGHDT and CDR2 is YNNKEL (reference sequence). The CDR3 totals 14 residues. This chain's CDR3 is CASSQGLIDQPLHF. In DNA form, the CDR3 reads TGTGCCAGCAGCCAAGGGCTGATAGATCAGCCCCTGCATTTT.

This clonotype was counted between two and nine times. V gene TRBV20-1 combines with J gene TRBJ2-7; weak D call: TRBD1 (6 bases). CDR3 length equals 13 residues. The ends were cut back, 5 bases at V and 4 bases at J, with 15 bases in the middle. The V gene's germline CDR1 is DFQATT and CDR2 SNEGSKA (reference sequence). In DNA, the CDR3 is TGCAGTGCTCGGGTCAGGGGCTTTTACGAGCAGTACTTC. Its protein is CSARVRGFYEQYF.